The 24 T cell receptor beta chains below all came from one sample that was sequenced in a study of blood T cell repertoires in COVID-19. Repertoires were generated with immunoSEQ multiplex PCR, while TCRdb's copy carries only in-frame clones and drops some. Here the sample spans about 480,000 clones, more than 75% being singletons. Sequences were obtained from PBMCs or T cells enriched from blood (not recorded which). All receptors come from a woman in her thirties or forties who had recovered from COVID-19.

V usage is TRBV7-9 and J usage is TRBJ1-4, with 8 bases lining up with TRBD1. Germline lookup yields CDR1 SEHNR and CDR2 FQNEAQ (reference sequence). The CDR3 is 15 amino acids. V lost 4 bases to trimming and J lost 3 bases; unmatched junction nucleotides: 4. CDR3 DNA sequence: TGTGCCAGCAGCTCACAGGGGGGGCCTAATGAAAAACTGTTTTTT. Amino acids: CASSSQGGPNEKLFF.

The chain uses TRBV7-2 and TRBJ1-3; 8 bases are a match to TRBD1. The germline V gene has CDR1 SGHTA and CDR2 FQGNSA. The CDR3 runs 15 residues. V lost 3 bases and J lost 0; bases outside the gene matches: 1. The CDR3 is CASSLDRVSGNTIYF. CDR3 DNA sequence: TGTGCCAGCAGCTTGGACAGGGTCTCTGGAAACACCATATATTTT.

CDR3 sequence reads: CASSFSRNSYEQYF. CDR3 bases: TGTGCCAGCAGCTTCTCCAGGAATTCCTACGAGCAGTACTTC. V and J are TRBV11-2 and TRBJ2-7, with unresolved D. V was pared by 3 bases and J by 1 base, with 10 bases between. This CDR3 has 14 amino acids. CDR1 and CDR2 (germline): SGHAT, FQNNGV.

The V call is TRBV5-4, the J call TRBJ1-1; no definite D call. This CDR3 has 14 residues. V lost 1 base to trimming and J lost 1 base, with 8 bases between them. The germline V gene has CDR1 SGHNT and CDR2 YYREEE (reference sequence). CDR3 protein: CASSLRRKNTEAFF. CDR3 nucleotide sequence: TGTGCCAGCAGCTTGAGGCGGAAGAACACTGAAGCTTTCTTT.

This clone was recorded once. The V and J genes are TRBV6-2 or TRBV6-3 and TRBJ1-2; 7 bases agree with TRBD1. Germline V CDR1 and CDR2: MNHEY, SVGEGT. This CDR3 contains 12 residues. The V and J ends lost 5 bases and 8 bases, in that order; junction bases with no gene match: 5. DNA of the CDR3: TGTGCCAGCAGTGACAGGGTTTTCGGCTACACCTTC. It translates to CASSDRVFGYTF.

There are a few counts of this clone. This sequence joins TRBV4-3 and TRBJ2-7; possibly TRBD1 for D (7 bases). CDR1 and CDR2 (germline): LGHNA, YSLEER. The CDR3 loop spans 15 amino acids. Trimming stripped 0 bases from V and 4 bases from J, with 13 bases between. CDR3 nucleotide sequence: TGCGCCAGCAGCCAAGATCGGCAGGGGGGTTACGAGCAGTACTTC. This codes for CASSQDRQGGYEQYF.

The chain couples TRBV4-1 to TRBJ1-1; D remains ambiguous. The CDR3 sequence is 12 residues long. From germline, CDR1 is MGHRA and CDR2 YSYEKL. The V end lost 1 base, the J end lost 6 bases, and 6 bases lay between the germline ends. The CDR3 region has the DNA TGCGCCAGCAGCCAAGGTGGCCCTGAAGCTTTCTTT. The encoded protein is CASSQGGPEAFF.

This chain joins TRBV4-3 and TRBJ2-3; 11 bases are a match to TRBD2. Looked up from germline, CDR1 is LGHNA and CDR2 is YSLEER. The ends lost 5 bases at V and 0 bases at J; junction bases unmatched: 10. This CDR3 has 18 amino acids. Here the CDR3 reads CASSEGTSGGSSTDTQYF. The CDR3 DNA is TGCGCCAGCAGCGAAGGTACTAGCGGGGGTTCTAGCACAGATACGCAGTATTTT.

The chain has TRBV5-1 and TRBJ1-4, with 7 bases identical to TRBD1. Germline loops: CDR1 SGHRS, CDR2 YFSETQ. The CDR3 consists of 15 residues. J lost 8 bases, V lost 0 bases, and 7 bases had no gene match. The CDR3 nucleotides read TGCGCCAGCAGCTTGGGCGACAGGGTGGGAGAAAAACTGTTTTTT. It encodes CASSLGDRVGEKLFF.

The V call is TRBV5-1, the J call TRBJ1-1; TRBD1 aligns across 7 bases. The V gene end was trimmed by 4 bases and the J gene end by 11 bases; junction bases not matched to a gene: 11. CDR3 length: 13 amino acids. Germline V gene sequence: CDR1 SGHRS, CDR2 YFSETQ. CDR3 in amino acids: CASSLFDREPAFF. The DNA of the CDR3 is TGCGCCAGCAGCCTCTTCGACAGGGAGCCGGCTTTCTTT.

The chain is built from TRBV4-3 and TRBJ1-6, with D possibly matching TRBD1 (6 bases). Trimming took 1 base from V and 9 from J, leaving 19 bases between them. The V gene's germline CDR1 is LGHNA and CDR2 YSLEER. The length of the CDR3 is 17 residues. CDR3 sequence: CASSQGVGGDNPSPLHF. In nucleotides, the CDR3 is TGCGCCAGCAGCCAAGGAGTAGGGGGGGACAACCCTTCACCCCTCCACTTT.

The rearrangement links TRBV19 to TRBJ2-4; TRBD1 is a possible D gene (6 bases). Germline lookup yields CDR1 LNHDA and CDR2 SQIVND (reference sequence). Trimming left V 3 bases short and J 0 bases short, with 15 bases between. This CDR3 is built from 17 residues. CDR3 nucleotide sequence: TGTGCCAGTAGTATTGCCGGGACACCTCTAGCCAAAAACATTCAGTACTTC. Translation gives CASSIAGTPLAKNIQYF.

This clone was observed a single time. The chain carries TRBV12-3 or TRBV12-4 and TRBJ1-1; no clear D gene. CDR3 length equals 13 residues. Trimming cost V 5 bases and J 12 bases, with 19 bases left between them. CDR3 protein: CASSGSRAEDSFF. DNA for the CDR3: TGTGCCAGCAGTGGATCGAGGGCCGAGGACTCTTTCTTT.

The table lists this clone with a few counts. The chain is built from TRBV4-3 and TRBJ2-7, with 7 bases identical to TRBD2. Germline values: CDR1 LGHNA, CDR2 YSLEER. V was clipped by 1 base and J by 5 bases; unmatched bases: 8. This CDR3 has 15 residues. The CDR3 DNA is TGCGCCAGCAGCCAAGGGGGAGCGGGACCCCACGAGCAGTACTTC. Translated: CASSQGGAGPHEQYF.

The rearrangement links TRBV4-1 to TRBJ1-2; D is unclear. V was trimmed by 1 base and J by 0 bases, leaving 15 bases between them. This CDR3 comprises 17 residues. CDR1 is MGHRA and CDR2 is YSYEKL in the germline V gene. CDR3 nucleotide sequence: TGCGCCAGCAGCCAAGCTATTCAGGTCACCGCTAACTATGGCTACACCTTC. The encoded protein is CASSQAIQVTANYGYTF.

V is TRBV19 and J is TRBJ1-1; D not resolved. The CDR3 loop spans 13 amino acids. Germline V gives CDR1 LNHDA, CDR2 SQIVND (reference sequence). V lost 6 bases to trimming and J lost 4 bases, with 12 bases between them. CDR3 loop: CASSVGDGTEAFF. The CDR3 DNA sequence: TGTGCCAGTAGCGTTGGAGATGGCACTGAAGCTTTCTTT.

V is TRBV6-2 or TRBV6-3 and J is TRBJ2-3; 7 bases agree with TRBD2. The CDR3 length is 14 residues. Germline loops: CDR1 MNHEY, CDR2 SVGEGT. Trimming at V came to 7 bases and at J to 2 bases, leaving 6 bases not matched to a gene. CDR3 region: CASTPGGSTDTQYF. For the CDR3, the DNA is TGTGCCAGCACCCCGGGAGGTTCCACAGATACGCAGTATTTT.

The chain recombines TRBV27 with TRBJ1-3; 7 bases line up with TRBD1. The junction had 7 bases not matched to a gene; V was cut back by 5 bases and J by 12 bases. The CDR3 extends over 12 amino acids. CDR1 is MNHEY and CDR2 is SMNVEV in the germline V gene (reference sequence). Here the CDR3 DNA reads TGTGCCAGCAGTCCCCGGACAGGTCTCATATATTTT. It specifies CASSPRTGLIYF.

The rearrangement joins TRBV11-2 to TRBJ2-7, with D perhaps TRBD1 (5 bases). The CDR3 contains 15 residues. V shed 4 bases and J shed 0 bases, with 13 bases lying between them. Germline V gene lookup returns CDR1 SGHAT and CDR2 FQNNGV. The CDR3 nucleotides read TGTGCCAGCAGCTCCTCGTCCAGGGCCTCCTACGAGCAGTACTTC. It is translated as CASSSSSRASYEQYF. The full variable domain, its missing parts supplied by reference TRBV11-2 and TRBJ2-7, is EAGVAQSPRYKIIEKRQSVAFWCNPISGHATLYWYQQILGQGPKLLIQFQNNGVVDDSQLPKDRFSAERLKGVDSTLKIQPAKLEDSAVYLCASSSSSRASYEQYFGPGTRLTVT.

This clone has only one observation. CDR3 protein: CASRPFGLTSNSYNEQFF. CDR3 nucleotide sequence: TGTGCCAGCAGGCCTTTTGGCTTAACTAGCAACTCCTACAATGAGCAGTTCTTC. The genes are TRBV27 and TRBJ2-1, with D tentatively TRBD2 (6 bases). Germline V lookup: CDR1 MNHEY, CDR2 SMNVEV (reference sequence). The CDR3 has 18 residues. V dropped 6 bases and J dropped 0 bases, with 21 bases sitting between them.

The chain uses TRBV7-2 and TRBJ1-2, with 10 positions matching TRBD1. V lost 5 bases and J lost 5; bases outside the gene matches: 11. There are 16 residues in the CDR3. Germline-derived CDR1 and CDR2 are SGHTA and FQGNSA. The CDR3 coding sequence is TGTGCCAGCAGCGCCCGGGACAGGGGAGCATCTTATGGCTACACCTTC. This gives the protein CASSARDRGASYGYTF.

This clone was recorded once. This chain joins TRBV5-1 and TRBJ2-2; TRBD2 matches 13 bases. This CDR3 comprises 19 residues. The ends lost 2 bases at V and 5 bases at J; junction bases unmatched: 12. CDR1 SGHRS and CDR2 YFSETQ come from the germline V gene. The chain's CDR3 is CASSLGGTSGTYTTGELFF. DNA for the CDR3: TGCGCCAGCAGCTTAGGTGGGACTAGCGGGACCTATACGACCGGGGAGCTGTTTTTT. The full variable domain, rest sourced from reference TRBV5-1 and TRBJ2-2, is KAGVTQTPRYLIKTRGQQVTLSCSPISGHRSVSWYQQTPGQGLQFLFEYFSETQRNKGNFPGRFSGRQFSNSRSEMNVSTLELGDSALYLCASSLGGTSGTYTTGELFFGEGSRLTVL.

In DNA, the CDR3 is TGTGCCAGCAGCTGGCGGGGCAGGGCCGGCTACACCTTC. Amino acids: CASSWRGRAGYTF. The chain links TRBV3-1 (or the pseudogene TRBV3-2) to TRBJ1-2; D might be TRBD1 (5 bases). CDR3 length: 13 amino acids. Germline V gives CDR1 LGHDT, CDR2 YNNKEL (reference sequence). V lost 5 bases and J lost 8, with 15 bases in between.

The genes are TRBV5-1 and TRBJ2-3; 8 positions match TRBD2. Looked up from germline, CDR1 is SGHRS and CDR2 is YFSETQ. J gave up 7 bases and V 4 bases, and 11 bases lay outside the gene matches. The CDR3 is 15 amino acids. The CDR3 here is CASSLGLAVINTQYF. Written as DNA, the CDR3 is TGCGCCAGCAGCCTCGGACTAGCCGTAATAAATACGCAGTATTTT.